These T cell receptor beta chains were read from a single sample in a study of neoadjuvant anti-PD-1 for oral cavity cancer. Measured with immunoSEQ multiplex PCR; TCRdb has only the in-frame clones, and not every one. In the table there are 4,500 to 6,000 clones, roughly 60% of which are singletons. The sequenced sample was tumor tissue, obtained before nivolumab (anti-PD-1) treatment. Receptor source: a person aged 35 to 85 with oral cavity squamous cell carcinoma. The CDR3 runs from the conserved cysteine through the conserved F or W. Each record gives: V gene, J gene, D gene, clone size, CDR3 DNA, CDR3 protein. A D gene is named only where the DNA matches it firmly. Not all rows give a size; the values are once, few, many and, for expanded clones, a class.

TRBV27,TRBJ2-7,-,-,TGTGCCAGCAGTTCCCCCCCCGGATCCTACGAGCAGTACTTC,CASSSPPGSYEQYF
TRBV10-3,TRBJ2-1,TRBD1,-,TGTGCCATCAGAGCACAGGGGGCGCGACCGGGCAATGAGCAGTTCTTC,CAIRAQGARPGNEQFF
TRBV7-9,TRBJ1-2,-,few,TGTGCCAGCAGCTTAGCGCAACAGATAACTAACTATGGCTACACCTTC,CASSLAQQITNYGYTF
TRBV28,TRBJ1-1,-,-,TGTGCCAGCAGTAATAGGGAGACAGGTCGGACTGAAGCTTTCTTT,CASSNRETGRTEAFF
TRBV7-9,TRBJ1-4,-,-,TGTGCCAGCAGCATACAGGGACTAGGTAATGAAAAACTGTTTTTT,CASSIQGLGNEKLFF
TRBV6-4,TRBJ2-1,-,few,TGTGCCAGCAGTGACCCACTACGACAGGAAAGGAAGTTTAATGAGCAGTTCTTC,CASSDPLRQERKFNEQFF
TRBV30,TRBJ2-7,-,-,TGTGCCTGGAGTAAGGGGACCATCTCCTACGAGCAGTACTTC,CAWSKGTISYEQYF
TRBV27,TRBJ1-5,-,-,TGTGCCAGCAGGTCATCAGGGCCCCATCAGCCCCAGCATTTT,CASRSSGPHQPQHF
TRBV20-1,TRBJ1-1,-,-,TGCAGTGCTGGTTTTCTCACTGAAGCTTTCTTT,CSAGFLTEAFF
TRBV4-1,TRBJ1-5,-,few,TGCGCCAGCAGCCAAGCGGGATTGGGGAGCAATCAGCCCCAGCATTTT,CASSQAGLGSNQPQHF
TRBV18,TRBJ1-1,TRBD1,-,TGTGCCAGCTCACCACCGACAGGGGGTACTGAAGCTTTCTTT,CASSPPTGGTEAFF
TRBV19,TRBJ2-7,-,few,TGTGCCAGTAGTAGTACGGGGCCCTACGAGCAGTACTTC,CASSSTGPYEQYF
TRBV28,TRBJ1-1,-,-,TGTGCCAGCAGTTTTGCCCCCCCGAACACTGAAGCTTTCTTT,CASSFAPPNTEAFF
TRBV7-3,TRBJ2-7,TRBD2,-,TGTGCCAGCAGCTACGATTCGAGCGGGAGCTACGAGCAGTACTTC,CASSYDSSGSYEQYF
TRBV11-1,TRBJ1-1,-,-,TGTGCCAGCAGCTTTAAGGGGGACACTGAAGCTTTCTTT,CASSFKGDTEAFF
TRBV6-6,TRBJ2-7,TRBD2,-,TGTGCCACCAGTAGAGGTCTAGCGGGAGTCGGGTACGAGCAGTACTTC,CATSRGLAGVGYEQYF
TRBV5-1,TRBJ2-4,TRBD2,-,TGCGCCAGCAGCCCGGCAGGGGCGGGAGGGAACATTCAGTACTTC,CASSPAGAGGNIQYF
TRBV18,TRBJ2-1,-,-,TGTGCCAGCTCAGCAAGGGGATTATACAATGAGCAGTTCTTC,CASSARGLYNEQFF
TRBV7-2,TRBJ2-5,TRBD2,-,TGTGCCAGCAGCTTGCCCCGACTAGCGGGAGCAGAGACCCAGTACTTC,CASSLPRLAGAETQYF
TRBV7-9,TRBJ2-7,TRBD1,-,TGTGCCAGCAGCTCACAGGGGATCTCCTACGAGCAGTACTTC,CASSSQGISYEQYF
TRBV19,TRBJ2-1,-,-,TGTGCCAGTAGTCCTACGGGGCACAATGAGCAGTTCTTC,CASSPTGHNEQFF
TRBV5-5,TRBJ1-1,-,-,TGTGCCAGCAGCCGTAGCGGAGCAATGAACACTGAAGCTTTCTTT,CASSRSGAMNTEAFF
TRBV7-8,TRBJ1-2,-,-,TGTGCCAGCAGCTATACCGGGGTCGGCTATGGCTACACCTTC,CASSYTGVGYGYTF
TRBV5-1,TRBJ2-7,-,-,TGCGCCAGCAGCTTGGGGGGGTCGAGGGAGCAGTACTTC,CASSLGGSREQYF